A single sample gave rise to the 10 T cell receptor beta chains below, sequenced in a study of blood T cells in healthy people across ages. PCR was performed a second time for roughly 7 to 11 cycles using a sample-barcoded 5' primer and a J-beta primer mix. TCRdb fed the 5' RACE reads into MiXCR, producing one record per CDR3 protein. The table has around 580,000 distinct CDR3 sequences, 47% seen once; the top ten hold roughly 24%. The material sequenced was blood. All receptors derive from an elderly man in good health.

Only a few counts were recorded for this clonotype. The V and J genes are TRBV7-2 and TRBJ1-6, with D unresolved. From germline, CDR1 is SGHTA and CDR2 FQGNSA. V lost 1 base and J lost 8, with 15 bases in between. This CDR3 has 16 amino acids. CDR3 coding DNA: TGTGCCAGCAGCTTAGTGTACCGGGGTTTAGATTCACCCCTCCACTTT. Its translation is CASSLVYRGLDSPLHF.

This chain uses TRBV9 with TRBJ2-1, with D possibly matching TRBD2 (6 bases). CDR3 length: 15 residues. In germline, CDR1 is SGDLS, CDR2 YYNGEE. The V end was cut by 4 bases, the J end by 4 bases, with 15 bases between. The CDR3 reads CASSPIAEIYNEQFF. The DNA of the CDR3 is TGTGCCAGCAGCCCCATAGCGGAGATTTACAATGAGCAGTTCTTC.

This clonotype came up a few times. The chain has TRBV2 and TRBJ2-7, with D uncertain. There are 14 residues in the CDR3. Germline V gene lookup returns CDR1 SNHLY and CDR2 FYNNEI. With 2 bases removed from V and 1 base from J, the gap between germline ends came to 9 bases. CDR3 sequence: CASSERPASYEQYF. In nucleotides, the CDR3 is TGTGCCAGCAGTGAAAGGCCAGCGTCCTACGAGCAGTACTTC.

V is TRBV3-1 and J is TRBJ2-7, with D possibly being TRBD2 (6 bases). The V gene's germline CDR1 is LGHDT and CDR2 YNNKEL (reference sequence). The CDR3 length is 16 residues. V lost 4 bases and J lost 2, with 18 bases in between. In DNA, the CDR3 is TGTGCCAGCAGCCCTTACCAAGGAGGGATCCCCTACGAGCAGTACTTC. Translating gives CASSPYQGGIPYEQYF.

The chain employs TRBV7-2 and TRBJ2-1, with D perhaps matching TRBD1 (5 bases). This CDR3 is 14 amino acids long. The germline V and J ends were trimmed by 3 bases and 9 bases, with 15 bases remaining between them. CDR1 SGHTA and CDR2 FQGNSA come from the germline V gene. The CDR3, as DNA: TGTGCCAGCAGCTTCGCCCTGGGGCGTTCTGAGCAGTTCTTC. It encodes CASSFALGRSEQFF. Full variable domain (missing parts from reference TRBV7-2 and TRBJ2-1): GAGVSQSPSNKVTEKGKDVELRCDPISGHTALYWYRQSLGQGLEFLIYFQGNSAPDKSGLPSDRFSAERTGGSVSTLTIQRTQQEDSAVYLCASSFALGRSEQFFGPGTRLTVL.

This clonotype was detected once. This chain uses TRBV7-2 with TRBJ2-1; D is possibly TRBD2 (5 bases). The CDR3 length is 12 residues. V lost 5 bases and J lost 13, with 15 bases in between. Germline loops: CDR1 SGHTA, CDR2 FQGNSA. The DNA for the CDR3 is TGTGCCAGCAGCCTTACGTGGGAGACCCAGTTCTTC. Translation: CASSLTWETQFF. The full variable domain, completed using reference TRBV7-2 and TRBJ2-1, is GAGVSQSPSNKVTEKGKDVELRCDPISGHTALYWYRQSLGQGLEFLIYFQGNSAPDKSGLPSDRFSAERTGGSVSTLTIQRTQQEDSAVYLCASSLTWETQFFGPGTRLTVL.

CDR3 nucleotides: TGTGCCAGCAGAGGCGGTAGCGGGAGCCCCGGGGAGCTGTTTTTT. Its protein product is CASRGGSGSPGELFF. The rearrangement joins TRBV7-2 to TRBJ2-2, with TRBD2 matching over 9 bases. With V trimmed by 6 bases and J by 6 bases, 8 bases remained unmatched. The length of the CDR3 is 15 residues. Germline loops: CDR1 SGHTA, CDR2 FQGNSA.

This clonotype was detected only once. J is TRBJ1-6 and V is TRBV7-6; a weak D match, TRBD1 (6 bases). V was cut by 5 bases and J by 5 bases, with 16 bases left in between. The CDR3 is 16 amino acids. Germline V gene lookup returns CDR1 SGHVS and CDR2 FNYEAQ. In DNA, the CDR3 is TGTGCCAGCAGCCCTAGGCCGCAGGGGAATAATTCACCCCTCCACTTT. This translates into CASSPRPQGNNSPLHF.

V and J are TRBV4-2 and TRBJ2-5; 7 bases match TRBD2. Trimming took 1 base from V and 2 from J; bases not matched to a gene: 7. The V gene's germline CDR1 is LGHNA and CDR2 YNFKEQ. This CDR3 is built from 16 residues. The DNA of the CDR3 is TGTGCCAGCAGCCAAGGGCCGGCTAGCGGACAAGAGACCCAGTACTTC. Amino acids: CASSQGPASGQETQYF.

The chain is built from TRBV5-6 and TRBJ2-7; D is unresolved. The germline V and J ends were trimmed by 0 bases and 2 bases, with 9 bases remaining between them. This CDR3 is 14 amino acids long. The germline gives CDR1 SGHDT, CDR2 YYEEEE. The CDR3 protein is CASSLAKGTYEQYF. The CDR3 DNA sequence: TGTGCCAGCAGCTTGGCGAAAGGGACCTACGAGCAGTACTTC.